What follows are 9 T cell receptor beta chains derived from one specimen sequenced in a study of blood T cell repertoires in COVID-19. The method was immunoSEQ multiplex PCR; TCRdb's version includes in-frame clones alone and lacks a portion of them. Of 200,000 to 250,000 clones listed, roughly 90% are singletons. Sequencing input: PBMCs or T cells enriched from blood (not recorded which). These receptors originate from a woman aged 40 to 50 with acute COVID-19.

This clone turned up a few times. The CDR3 DNA reads as TGTGCCAGCAGCCCCGGACAGGAGATCTATGGCTACACCTTC. Amino acid sequence: CASSPGQEIYGYTF. The chain joins TRBV5-4 to TRBJ1-2; 7 bases align to TRBD1. The V segment lost 4 bases and the J segment 4 bases; nucleotides outside the gene matches: 7. The CDR3 runs 14 residues. CDR1 and CDR2 from the germline V gene are SGHNT and YYREEE (reference sequence).

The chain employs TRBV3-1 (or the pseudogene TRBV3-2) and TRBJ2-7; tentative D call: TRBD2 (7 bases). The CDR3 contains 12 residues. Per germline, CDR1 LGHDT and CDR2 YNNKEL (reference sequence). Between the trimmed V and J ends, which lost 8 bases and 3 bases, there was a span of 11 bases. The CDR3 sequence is CASGGGLYEQYF. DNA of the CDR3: TGTGCCAGCGGCGGGGGCCTCTACGAGCAGTACTTC.

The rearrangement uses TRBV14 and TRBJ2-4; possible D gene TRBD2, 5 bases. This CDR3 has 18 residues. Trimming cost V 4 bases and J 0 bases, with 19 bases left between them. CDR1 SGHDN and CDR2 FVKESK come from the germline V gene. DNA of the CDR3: TGTGCCAGCAGCCCGTCAATCCGGGAAAAACTAGCCAAAAACATTCAGTACTTC. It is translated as CASSPSIREKLAKNIQYF. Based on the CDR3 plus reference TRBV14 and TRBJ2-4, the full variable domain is EAGVTQFPSHSVIEKGQTVTLRCDPISGHDNLYWYRRVMGKEIKFLLHFVKESKQDESGMPNNRFLAERTGGTYSTLKVQPAELEDSGVYFCASSPSIREKLAKNIQYFGAGTRLSVL.

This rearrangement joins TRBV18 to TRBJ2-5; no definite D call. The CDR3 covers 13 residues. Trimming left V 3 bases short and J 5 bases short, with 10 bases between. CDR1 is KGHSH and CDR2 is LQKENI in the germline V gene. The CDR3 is CASSPQASETQYF. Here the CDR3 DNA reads TGTGCCAGCTCACCGCAGGCATCGGAGACCCAGTACTTC.

The CDR3 DNA reads TGTGCCAGCAGTCGACTCTTTACTATGGACAATGAGCAGTTCTTC. This sequence encodes CASSRLFTMDNEQFF. The rearrangement uses TRBV6-5 and TRBJ2-1; D remains unclear. The CDR3 covers 15 residues. V was shortened by 5 bases and J by 5 bases, with 16 bases between the two germline ends. Germline assignment: CDR1 MNHEY and CDR2 SVGAGI.

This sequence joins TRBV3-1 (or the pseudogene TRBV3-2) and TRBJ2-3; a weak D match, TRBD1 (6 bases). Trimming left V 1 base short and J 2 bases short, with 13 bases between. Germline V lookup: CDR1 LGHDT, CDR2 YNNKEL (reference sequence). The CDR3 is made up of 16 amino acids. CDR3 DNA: TGTGCCAGCAGCCAAGTTTGGACAGCTAACACAGATACGCAGTATTTT. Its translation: CASSQVWTANTDTQYF.

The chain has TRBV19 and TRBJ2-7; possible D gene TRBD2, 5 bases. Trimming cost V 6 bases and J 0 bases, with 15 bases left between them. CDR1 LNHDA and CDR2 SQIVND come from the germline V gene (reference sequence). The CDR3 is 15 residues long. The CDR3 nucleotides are TGTGCCAGTAGCAACTCGGACTCGCTCTCCTACGAGCAGTACTTC. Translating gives CASSNSDSLSYEQYF.

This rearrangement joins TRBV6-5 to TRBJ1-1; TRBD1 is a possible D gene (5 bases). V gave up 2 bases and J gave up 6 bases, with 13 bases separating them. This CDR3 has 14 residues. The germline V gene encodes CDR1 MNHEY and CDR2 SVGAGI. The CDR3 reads CASSYDLGDPEAFF. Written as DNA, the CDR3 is TGTGCCAGCAGTTACGACTTAGGGGATCCTGAAGCTTTCTTT.

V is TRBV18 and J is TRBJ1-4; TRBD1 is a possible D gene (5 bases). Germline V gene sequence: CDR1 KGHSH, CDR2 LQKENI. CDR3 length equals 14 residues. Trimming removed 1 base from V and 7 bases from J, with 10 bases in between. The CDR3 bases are TGTGCCAGCTCACCACAGGCAGGGCTTGAAAAACTGTTTTTT. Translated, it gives CASSPQAGLEKLFF.